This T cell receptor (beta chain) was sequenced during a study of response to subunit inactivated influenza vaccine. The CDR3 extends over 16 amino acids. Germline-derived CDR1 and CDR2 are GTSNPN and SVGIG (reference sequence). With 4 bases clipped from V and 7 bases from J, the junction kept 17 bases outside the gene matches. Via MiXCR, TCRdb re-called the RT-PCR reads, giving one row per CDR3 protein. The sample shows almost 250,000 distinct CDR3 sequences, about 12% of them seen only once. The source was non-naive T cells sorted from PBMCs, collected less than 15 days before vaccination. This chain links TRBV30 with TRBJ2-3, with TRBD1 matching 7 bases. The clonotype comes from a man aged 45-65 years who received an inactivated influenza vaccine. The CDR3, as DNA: TGTGCCTGGACGGACCAAGCCGACAGGGTTACTTATACGCAGTATTTT. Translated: CAWTDQADRVTYTQYF. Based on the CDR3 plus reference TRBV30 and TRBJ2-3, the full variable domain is SQTIHQWPATLVQPVGSPLSLECTVEGTSNPNLYWYRQAAGRGLQLLFYSVGIGQISSEVPQNLSASRPQDRQFILSSKKLLLSDSGFYLCAWTDQADRVTYTQYFGPGTRLTVL.